One and the same sample provided the 10 T cell receptor beta chains below, sequenced in a study of cytomegalovirus exposure and HLA in healthy donors. It was with 60 Vbeta and 13 Jbeta primers that the PCR ran. Repertoires were generated with immunoSEQ multiplex PCR, while TCRdb's copy carries only in-frame clones and drops some. The table for this sample gives 150,000 to 200,000 clones. Sequenced input: PBMCs. Receptors were obtained from a woman in her late teens or twenties in good health and CMV-seropositive.

The CDR3 loop reads CASSFTANYGYTF. In DNA, the CDR3 is TGCGCCAGCAGCTTCACGGCTAACTATGGCTACACCTTC. V and J are TRBV5-1 and TRBJ1-2; D unclear. This CDR3 region has 13 residues. The V end was cut by 2 bases, the J end by 0 bases, with 5 bases between. Germline-derived CDR1 and CDR2 are SGHRS and YFSETQ.

The chain has TRBV2 and TRBJ2-1; D gene ambiguous. V gave up 7 bases and J gave up 8 bases, with 12 bases separating them. The CDR3 extends over 12 amino acids. From germline, CDR1 is SNHLY and CDR2 FYNNEI. As DNA, the CDR3 is TGTGCCAGCAAGTACAAGATCCATGAGCAGTTCTTC. Its translation is CASKYKIHEQFF.

The genes are TRBV5-1 and TRBJ1-3, with D maybe TRBD1 (6 bases). In germline, CDR1 is SGHRS, CDR2 YFSETQ. The CDR3 contains 14 residues. V was cut by 0 bases and J by 4 bases, with 8 bases left in between. In nucleotides, the CDR3 is TGCGCCAGCAGCTTGGACAGGGAAGGAAACACCATATATTTT. Encoded protein: CASSLDREGNTIYF.

CDR3 in amino acids: CASRGSGRAYTDTQYF. CDR3 nucleotides: TGTGCCAGCAGAGGGAGCGGGAGGGCCTACACAGATACGCAGTATTTT. The chain uses TRBV2 and TRBJ2-3; 10 nucleotides agree with TRBD2. The CDR3 has 16 residues. Trimming cost V 6 bases and J 2 bases; bases outside gene matches: 8. Germline CDR1 is SNHLY and CDR2 is FYNNEI.

The rearrangement links TRBV10-1 to TRBJ1-2; 9 bases are a match to TRBD1. The V and J ends lost 5 bases and 4 bases, in that order; junction bases with no gene match: 5. CDR3 length: 14 residues. Germline lookup yields CDR1 WNHNN and CDR2 SYGVQD (reference sequence). CDR3 sequence reads: CASSTGTGIYGYTF. DNA of the CDR3: TGCGCCAGCAGTACCGGGACAGGGATCTATGGCTACACCTTC.

V gene TRBV15 combines with J gene TRBJ1-4, with unresolved D. Looked up from germline, CDR1 is LNHNV and CDR2 is YYDKDF (reference sequence). Trimming left V 1 base short and J 5 bases short, with 8 bases between. The CDR3 is made up of 14 amino acids. The CDR3 DNA sequence: TGTGCCACCAGCAGAGGAGGGTTAAATGAAAAACTGTTTTTT. Its translation: CATSRGGLNEKLFF.

V usage is TRBV9 and J usage is TRBJ2-3; TRBD1 is a possible D gene (6 bases). This CDR3 contains 14 residues. CDR1 and CDR2 (germline): SGDLS, YYNGEE. Deletions cut 6 bases from V and 3 bases from J, with 14 bases between. CDR3 residues: CASNSGGSTDTQYF. CDR3 in DNA: TGTGCCAGCAACTCTGGGGGCTCGACAGATACGCAGTATTTT.

This chain joins TRBV6-5 and TRBJ2-7; D is uncertain. This CDR3 has 13 amino acids. Trimming cost V 0 bases and J 3 bases, with 6 bases left between them. Germline V CDR1 and CDR2: MNHEY, SVGAGI. This chain's CDR3 is CASSYSNYYEQYF. CDR3 DNA sequence: TGTGCCAGCAGTTACTCAAATTACTACGAGCAGTACTTC.

About this clone: The junction and the germline gene differ at one end; a read error may be behind it. V and J are TRBV10-1 and TRBJ2-2, with 8 bases lining up with TRBD2. The germline gives CDR1 WNHNN, CDR2 SYGVQD (reference sequence). This CDR3 is 13 amino acids long. CDR3 nucleotides: TGCGCCAGCAGTCCAACGATCGGGGGGGTGCTGTTTTTT. Protein product: CASSPTIGGVLFF.

This rearrangement joins TRBV19 to TRBJ2-1, with 14 nucleotides matching TRBD2. Trimming took 4 bases from V and 6 from J; bases not matched to a gene: 5. Germline-derived CDR1 and CDR2 are LNHDA and SQIVND (reference sequence). The CDR3 spans 16 residues. The CDR3 DNA follows: TGTGCCAGTAGTACCCTCGGGACTAGCGGGAGCAATGAGCAGTTCTTC. Protein sequence: CASSTLGTSGSNEQFF.